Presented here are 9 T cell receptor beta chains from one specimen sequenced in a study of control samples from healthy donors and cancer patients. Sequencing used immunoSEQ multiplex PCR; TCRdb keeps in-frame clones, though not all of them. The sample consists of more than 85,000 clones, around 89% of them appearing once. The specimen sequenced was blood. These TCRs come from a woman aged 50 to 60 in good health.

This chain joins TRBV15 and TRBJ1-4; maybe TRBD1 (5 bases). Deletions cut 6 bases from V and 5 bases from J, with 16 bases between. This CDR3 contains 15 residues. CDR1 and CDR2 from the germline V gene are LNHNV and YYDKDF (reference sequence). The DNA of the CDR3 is TGTGCCACCAGGGGACGGAGGAGGAGAAATGAAAAACTGTTTTTT. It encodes CATRGRRRRNEKLFF.

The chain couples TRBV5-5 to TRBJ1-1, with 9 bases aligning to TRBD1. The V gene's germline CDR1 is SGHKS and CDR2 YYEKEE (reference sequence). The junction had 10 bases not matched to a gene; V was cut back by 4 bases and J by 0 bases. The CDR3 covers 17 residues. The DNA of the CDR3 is TGTGCCAGCAGCCCGAAATGGGGACAGGGCGTGAACACTGAAGCTTTCTTT. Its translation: CASSPKWGQGVNTEAFF.

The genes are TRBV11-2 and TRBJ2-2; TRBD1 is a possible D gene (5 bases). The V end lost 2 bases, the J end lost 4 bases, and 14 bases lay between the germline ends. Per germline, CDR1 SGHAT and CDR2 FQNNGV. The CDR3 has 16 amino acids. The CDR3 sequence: CASSLSRTRFTGELFF. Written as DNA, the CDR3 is TGTGCCAGCAGCTTATCACGGACACGTTTCACCGGGGAGCTGTTTTTT.

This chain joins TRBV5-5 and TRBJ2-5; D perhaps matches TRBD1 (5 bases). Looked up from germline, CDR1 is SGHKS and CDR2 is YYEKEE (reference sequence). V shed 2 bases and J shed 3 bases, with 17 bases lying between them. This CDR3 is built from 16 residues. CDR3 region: CASSFHQGRVKETQYF. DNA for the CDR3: TGTGCCAGCAGCTTCCACCAGGGCAGGGTTAAAGAGACCCAGTACTTC.

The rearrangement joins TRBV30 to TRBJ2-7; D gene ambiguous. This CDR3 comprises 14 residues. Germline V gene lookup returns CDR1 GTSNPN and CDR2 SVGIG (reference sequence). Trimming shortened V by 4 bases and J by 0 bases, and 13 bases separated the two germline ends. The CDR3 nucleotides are TGTGCCTGGAAAATCACAGCAAGCTCCTACGAGCAGTACTTC. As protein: CAWKITASSYEQYF.

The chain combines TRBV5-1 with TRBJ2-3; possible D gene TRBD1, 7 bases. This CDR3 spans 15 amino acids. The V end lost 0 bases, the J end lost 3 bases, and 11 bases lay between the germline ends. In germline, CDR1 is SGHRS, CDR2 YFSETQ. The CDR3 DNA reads TGCGCCAGCAGCTTGGAGCAGGGGGGAACAGATACGCAGTATTTT. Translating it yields CASSLEQGGTDTQYF.

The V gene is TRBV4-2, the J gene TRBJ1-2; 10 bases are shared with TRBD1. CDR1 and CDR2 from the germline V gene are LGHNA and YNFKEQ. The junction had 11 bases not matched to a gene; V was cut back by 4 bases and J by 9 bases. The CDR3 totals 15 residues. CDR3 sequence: CASSLAGTGESRYTF. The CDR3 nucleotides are TGTGCCAGCAGCCTTGCCGGGACAGGGGAGTCACGCTACACCTTC.

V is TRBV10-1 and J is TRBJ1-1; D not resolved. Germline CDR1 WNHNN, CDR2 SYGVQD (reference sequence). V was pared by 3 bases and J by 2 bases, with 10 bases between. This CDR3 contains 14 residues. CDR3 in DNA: TGCGCCAGCAGTGACGGAGGCCTTAACACTGAAGCTTTCTTT. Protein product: CASSDGGLNTEAFF.

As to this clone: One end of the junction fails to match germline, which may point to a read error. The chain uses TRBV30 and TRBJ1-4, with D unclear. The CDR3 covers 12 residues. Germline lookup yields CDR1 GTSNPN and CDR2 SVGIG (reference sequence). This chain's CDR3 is CAWTRANEKLFF. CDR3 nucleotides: TGTGCCTGGACAAGAGCTAACGAAAAACTGTTTTTT.